These 13 T cell receptor beta chains share one sample of origin, sequenced in a study of metastatic and nonmetastatic thyroid tumors. TCRdb re-called the PCR reads with MiXCR. This table has tens of thousands of clones, about a sixth appearing once. Every patient underwent thyroid surgery untreated. What was sequenced was blood. The receptor source for this set is a male donor with papillary thyroid cancer or a benign thyroid nodule (not recorded which). Some clones in this sample may be carry-over from other donors' samples.

The genes are TRBV12-3 or TRBV12-4 and TRBJ2-1; TRBD2 matches 12 bases. This CDR3 spans 16 amino acids. V shed 4 bases and J 8 bases; nucleotides not matched to a gene: 9. This CDR3 is CASSSILAGGPDEQFF. The CDR3 DNA sequence: TGTGCCAGCAGTTCCATCCTAGCGGGAGGGCCGGATGAGCAGTTCTTC.

The sample holds many counts of this clone. The chain joins TRBV20-1 to TRBJ1-2; D is ambiguous. CDR1 is DFQATT and CDR2 is SNEGSKA in the germline V gene (reference sequence). The V end was cut by 0 bases, the J end by 6 bases, with 14 bases between. The CDR3 length is 14 residues. DNA for the CDR3: TGCAGTGCTAGAGACCCCCTGGCCTACCATGGCTACACCTTC. As protein: CSARDPLAYHGYTF.

This clone is classed as medium-sized. This rearrangement joins TRBV6-6 to TRBJ2-7; TRBD2 matches 7 bases. The CDR3 has 15 residues. The ends lost 1 base at V and 3 bases at J; junction bases unmatched: 6. The germline V gene has CDR1 MNHNY and CDR2 SVGAGI (reference sequence). CDR3 nucleotides: TGTGCCAGCAGTTACTTCGGGCGGGAGAGCTACGAGCAGTACTTC. It encodes CASSYFGRESYEQYF.

This clone was observed many times. This chain uses TRBV6-2 or TRBV6-3 with TRBJ1-1; no clear D. This CDR3 has 15 amino acids. Germline-derived CDR1 and CDR2 are MNHEY and SVGEGT. V was clipped by 6 bases and J by 0 bases, with 14 bases between them. In DNA form, the CDR3 reads TGTGCCAGCAGCCTACCCGGGTCGATGAACACTGAAGCTTTCTTT. Its translation is CASSLPGSMNTEAFF.

This clone has a count of ten or more. The junction does not match germline at one end; this may be a read error. The chain joins TRBV11-2 to TRBJ2-3; 9 nucleotides line up with TRBD2. Germline V gives CDR1 SGHAT, CDR2 FQNNGV. This CDR3 is 13 amino acids long. The CDR3 sequence: CASSLDGRTSASF. The CDR3 nucleotides read TGTGCCAGCAGCTTAGACGGGAGGACTAGCGCGAGCTTT.

There are a few counts of this clone. The V gene is TRBV6-1, the J gene TRBJ2-2; D is unresolved. Germline-derived CDR1 and CDR2 are MNHNS and SASEGT. V lost 4 bases, J lost 1 base, and 4 bases lay in between. This CDR3 spans 13 amino acids. The CDR3 loop is CASSVGNTGELFF. The CDR3 bases are TGTGCCAGCAGTGTCGGGAACACCGGGGAGCTGTTTTTT.

This clone occurred many times. The gene calls are TRBV7-6 and TRBJ2-7; the match to TRBD2 covers 14 bases. V gave up 7 bases and J gave up 9 bases; unmatched junction bases: 8. The CDR3 is made up of 14 amino acids. The germline V gene encodes CDR1 SGHVS and CDR2 FNYEAQ. CDR3: CASTPGLAGGLQYF. The CDR3 coding sequence is TGTGCCAGCACCCCCGGACTAGCGGGGGGCTTGCAGTACTTC. The whole variable domain, filled in from reference TRBV7-6 and TRBJ2-7, reads GAGVSQSPRYKVTKRGQDVALRCDPISGHVSLYWYRQALGQGPEFLTYFNYEAQQDKSGLPNDRFSAERPEGSISTLTIQRTEQRDSAMYRCASTPGLAGGLQYFGPGTRLTVT.

This clone was observed many times. The chain recombines TRBV18 with TRBJ1-1; D is ambiguous. The CDR3 extends over 13 amino acids. The germline gives CDR1 KGHSH, CDR2 LQKENI. V lost 4 bases and J lost 4, with 10 bases in between. DNA of the CDR3: TGTGCCAGCTCACTCGGATCTGTCACTGAAGCTTTCTTT. The encoded protein is CASSLGSVTEAFF. The entire variable domain, with the rest obtained from reference TRBV18 and TRBJ1-1, is as follows: NAGVMQNPRHLVRRRGQEARLRCSPMKGHSHVYWYRQLPEEGLKFMVYLQKENIIDESGMPKERFSAEFPKEGPSILRIQQVVRGDSAAYFCASSLGSVTEAFFGQGTRLTVV.

At least ten counts were recorded for this clone. V gene TRBV20-1 combines with J gene TRBJ2-7, with TRBD2 identical over 8 bases. This CDR3 has 15 residues. Germline CDR1 DFQATT, CDR2 SNEGSKA (reference sequence). With V trimmed by 0 bases and J by 0 bases, 4 bases remained unmatched. The CDR3 spells CSAREGAGASYEQYF. In DNA form, the CDR3 reads TGCAGTGCTAGAGAGGGAGCGGGGGCCTCCTACGAGCAGTACTTC.

Ten or more counts support this clone. The chain is built from TRBV10-2 and TRBJ2-5; D might be TRBD1 (6 bases). The length of the CDR3 is 13 residues. Germline V lookup: CDR1 WSHSY, CDR2 SAAADI. V dropped 4 bases and J dropped 0 bases, with 6 bases sitting between them. The CDR3 region has the DNA TGCGCCAGCAGTGGGGACAACCAAGAGACCCAGTACTTC. Amino acids: CASSGDNQETQYF.

This clone occurred many times. This may be a read error: a much more frequent sequence differs by one nucleotide. The rearrangement links TRBV11-2 to TRBJ2-7; a weak D match, TRBD1 (6 bases). The V gene lost 5 bases and the J gene lost 2 bases, with 19 bases spanning the gap. CDR3 length: 16 residues. CDR1 SGHAT and CDR2 FQNNGV come from the germline V gene. CDR3 protein: CASSPLGRGQTYEQYF. The CDR3 DNA reads TGTGCCAGCAGCCCCCTAGGCAGGGGCCAAACCTACGAGCAGTACTTC.

This clone was counted once. The J gene is TRBJ2-7, the V gene TRBV20-1; the match to TRBD1 covers 9 bases. CDR3 size: 12 residues. Germline values: CDR1 DFQATT, CDR2 SNEGSKA (reference sequence). V lost 6 bases and J lost 6; bases outside the gene matches: 6. In nucleotides, the CDR3 is TGCAGTGCAGAGACAGGGGGGTTCGAGCAGTACTTC. Residues: CSAETGGFEQYF.

Turning to this clone: The conserved phenylalanine or tryptophan normally closing the CDR3 is absent here, so this likely arose from a read error. V is TRBV7-8 and J is TRBJ2-5; no clear D gene. The CDR3 is made up of 13 amino acids. From germline, CDR1 is SGHVS and CDR2 FQNEAQ. V dropped 6 bases and J dropped 3 bases, with 11 bases sitting between them. The CDR3, as DNA: TGTGCCAGCAGAGTGCAGGCTGAAGAGACCCAGTACCTC. Translation: CASRVQAEETQYL.